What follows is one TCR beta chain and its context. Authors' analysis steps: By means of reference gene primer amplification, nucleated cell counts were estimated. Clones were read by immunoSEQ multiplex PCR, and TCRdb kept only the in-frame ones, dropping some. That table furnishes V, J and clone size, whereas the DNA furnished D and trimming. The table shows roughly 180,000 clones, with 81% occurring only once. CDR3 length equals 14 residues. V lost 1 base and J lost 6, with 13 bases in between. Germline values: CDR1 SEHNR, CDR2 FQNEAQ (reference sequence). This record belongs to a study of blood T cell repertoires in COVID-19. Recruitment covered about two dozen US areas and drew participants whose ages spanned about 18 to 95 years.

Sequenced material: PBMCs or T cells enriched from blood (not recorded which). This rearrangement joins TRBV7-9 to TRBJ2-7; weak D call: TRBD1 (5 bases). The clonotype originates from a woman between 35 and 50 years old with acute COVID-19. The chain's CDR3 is CASSLDAGYSEQYV. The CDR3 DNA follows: TGTGCCAGCAGCTTAGATGCAGGGTATAGCGAGCAGTACGTC.